This T cell receptor (beta chain) derives from a study of human T cells and chemical hapten exposure. Study summary: Weekly administration of diphenylcyclopropenone to the scalp of patients continued throughout the approximately 24-week study.

Study-level results: Once DPC sensitization occurred, TCRs above 1 in 1000 frequency showed no change.

The time point: patch test 3, about 24 weeks after DPC sensitization. Treatment noted: therapeutic diphenylcyclopropenone sensitization with weekly scalp DPC. Researchers sampled blood before each patch test went on. In this sample, this clonotype turned up a few times. Its antigen is unknown. Each CDR3 protein gets one entry after TCRdb re-called the RACE reads with MiXCR. The table has roughly 200,000 distinct CDR3 sequences, approximately 24% seen once. V shed 4 bases, J shed 5 bases, and the junction held 5 bases outside the gene matches. Germline lookup yields CDR1 LGHDT and CDR2 YNNKEL (reference sequence). CDR3 length equals 16 residues.

The TCR was taken from a middle-aged woman with alopecia areata. Some clones in this sample may be carry-over from other donors' samples. Sample: whole blood, taken in connection with sensitization to the hapten diphenylcyclopropenone (DPC). This chain uses TRBV3-1 with TRBJ2-1; 13 bases match TRBD2. The CDR3 loop is CASSLRTSGSHNEQFF. In DNA form, the CDR3 reads TGTGCCAGCAGCCTACGGACTAGCGGGAGCCACAATGAGCAGTTCTTC.